Shown below are 14 T cell receptor beta chains from a single sample sequenced in a study of T cell responses to AZD1222 COVID-19 vaccine. Some clones are missing from TCRdb's copy, which holds only in-frame ones; the method was immunoSEQ multiplex PCR. The table has more than 110,000 clones, more than 85% seen once. Sequenced material: peripheral blood, taken on day 0 of AZD1222 vaccination. These receptors were obtained from an adult in good health.

The chain has TRBV9 and TRBJ2-2; 8 bases fit TRBD2. The CDR3 loop spans 17 amino acids. Unmatched junction bases numbered 11, after V lost 0 bases and J lost 7 bases. Germline loops: CDR1 SGDLS, CDR2 YYNGEE. The CDR3 reads CASSVDRAGATYGELFF. As DNA, the CDR3 is TGTGCCAGCAGCGTAGACCGAGCGGGGGCCACCTACGGGGAGCTGTTTTTT.

The chain couples TRBV7-9 to TRBJ2-3; no firm D call. V lost 3 bases to trimming and J lost 2 bases, with 6 bases between them. The germline V gene has CDR1 SEHNR and CDR2 FQNEAQ (reference sequence). The CDR3 consists of 13 residues. The CDR3 protein is CASSFPVTDTQYF. In DNA, the CDR3 is TGTGCCAGCAGCTTCCCCGTCACAGATACGCAGTATTTT.

As to this clone: Within the sample, other DNA sequences also encode this same CDR3. The chain has TRBV7-2 and TRBJ1-5; D ambiguous. This CDR3 has 13 residues. Germline V gives CDR1 SGHTA, CDR2 FQGNSA. V dropped 1 base and J dropped 5 bases, with 6 bases sitting between them. The CDR3 coding sequence is TGTGCCAGCAGCTTAGGAGGCTATCAGCCCCAGCATTTT. Translation gives CASSLGGYQPQHF.

The chain couples TRBV19 to TRBJ1-2; 10 nucleotides line up with TRBD1. Germline assignment: CDR1 LNHDA and CDR2 SQIVND (reference sequence). This CDR3 spans 14 amino acids. Losses at the gene ends were 5 bases for V and 8 bases for J; bases not matched to a gene: 8. CDR3 sequence (DNA): TGTGCCAGTAGTCCGACAGGGGGCGGCAGCGGCTACACCTTC. This sequence encodes CASSPTGGGSGYTF.

This sequence joins TRBV9 and TRBJ2-7; D is unclear. V gave up 3 bases and J gave up 0 bases, with 7 bases separating them. This CDR3 has 13 residues. CDR1 and CDR2 (germline): SGDLS, YYNGEE. The CDR3 reads CASSGRSSYEQYF. The DNA of the CDR3 is TGTGCCAGCAGCGGGCGGAGCTCCTACGAGCAGTACTTC.

The chain uses TRBV11-2 and TRBJ1-6, with TRBD1 as a possible D gene (5 bases). The CDR3 runs to 12 residues. The germline V gene encodes CDR1 SGHAT and CDR2 FQNNGV. With 3 bases removed from V and 8 bases from J, the gap between germline ends came to 5 bases. The CDR3 here is CASSLGDSPLHF. CDR3 in DNA: TGTGCCAGCAGCTTGGGGGATTCACCCCTCCACTTT.

V gene TRBV18 combines with J gene TRBJ1-3; perhaps TRBD1 as D (6 bases). This CDR3 region has 15 residues. Germline V lookup: CDR1 KGHSH, CDR2 LQKENI. The V and J ends lost 8 bases and 0 bases respectively, with 14 bases between them. This chain's CDR3 is CASMTGVSSGNTIYF. CDR3 nucleotide sequence: TGTGCCAGCATGACAGGTGTAAGCTCTGGAAACACCATATATTTT.

As concerns this clone: The junction departs from the called germline gene at one end, perhaps through a read error. The V and J genes are TRBV28 and TRBJ2-5; D ambiguous. From germline, CDR1 is MDHEN and CDR2 SYDVKM. The CDR3 has 13 residues. The DNA for the CDR3 is TGTGCCACCAGTGGTTCAAATCGGGAGACCCAGTACTTC. It codes for CATSGSNRETQYF. The variable domain in full, completed from reference TRBV28 and TRBJ2-5, reads DVKVTQSSRYLVKRTGEKVFLECVQDMDHENMFWYRQDPGLGLRLIYFSYDVKMKEKGDIPEGYSVSREKKERFSLILESASTNQTSMYLCATSGSNRETQYFGPGTRLLVL.

The chain uses TRBV29-1 and TRBJ2-1; weak D call: TRBD1 (6 bases). The germline V gene has CDR1 SQVTM and CDR2 ANQGSEA. CDR3 size: 17 residues. CDR3 coding DNA: TGCACCGTGAGGCCGGGACAAGGAAACCCGTGGTACAATGAGCAGTTCTTC. Translation: CTVRPGQGNPWYNEQFF.

The chain couples TRBV10-3 to TRBJ2-1; 9 nucleotides agree with TRBD1. Looked up from germline, CDR1 is ENHRY and CDR2 is SYGVKD. This CDR3 is 15 amino acids long. The trim removed 7 bases at V and 7 bases at J, leaving 11 bases unmatched. CDR3 sequence reads: CAIKRDRGNHNEQFF. The DNA for the CDR3 is TGTGCCATCAAAAGAGACAGGGGGAATCATAATGAGCAGTTCTTC.

The chain carries TRBV5-1 and TRBJ2-7; TRBD1 is a possible D gene (6 bases). This CDR3 spans 13 amino acids. Germline V gene lookup returns CDR1 SGHRS and CDR2 YFSETQ. Trimming took off 4 bases at V and 2 bases at J, with 10 bases between the two ends. In nucleotides, the CDR3 is TGCGCCAGCAGCCCACAGGGTACCTACGAGCAGTACTTC. It specifies CASSPQGTYEQYF. The full variable domain, its missing parts supplied by reference TRBV5-1 and TRBJ2-7, is KAGVTQTPRYLIKTRGQQVTLSCSPISGHRSVSWYQQTPGQGLQFLFEYFSETQRNKGNFPGRFSGRQFSNSRSEMNVSTLELGDSALYLCASSPQGTYEQYFGPGTRLTVT.

The chain recombines TRBV7-3 with TRBJ1-5; D is possibly TRBD1 (6 bases). The CDR3 is 15 amino acids. Per germline, CDR1 SGHTA and CDR2 FQGTGA. Trimming shortened V by 5 bases and J by 3 bases, and 14 bases separated the two germline ends. CDR3 protein: CASSPRGGLNQPQHF. The CDR3 DNA reads as TGTGCCAGCAGCCCCCGTGGGGGGCTCAATCAGCCCCAGCATTTT.

The rearrangement joins TRBV9 to TRBJ2-2; D is unresolved. The CDR3 extends over 13 amino acids. Germline values: CDR1 SGDLS, CDR2 YYNGEE. Trimming shortened V by 4 bases and J by 4 bases, and 8 bases separated the two germline ends. In nucleotides, the CDR3 is TGTGCCAGCAGCCCCCTCTCCACCGGGGAGCTGTTTTTT. It encodes CASSPLSTGELFF.

The J gene is TRBJ2-2, the V gene TRBV7-7, with 8 bases fitting TRBD1. V trimming: 5 bases; J trimming: 9 bases; junction bases outside the gene matches: 8. The CDR3 loop spans 14 amino acids. Germline loops: CDR1 SSHAT, CDR2 FNYEAQ (reference sequence). Here the CDR3 reads CASSLGTGPRELFF. CDR3 coding DNA: TGTGCCAGCAGCCTAGGGACAGGACCCCGGGAGCTGTTTTTT.